Many counts were recorded for the clone carrying this T cell receptor (beta chain). The source of the sample is a study of neurological immune-mediated disorders. Time point: longitudinal time-point 3. As healthy controls, volunteers from a blood bank in Maryland, USA, were used. Unsorted libraries were generated from 2 million PBMCs. These cells had been stored in RNAlater at -80 C. The CDR3 runs to 15 residues. The germline CDR1 and CDR2 sequences are SGDLS and YYNGEE. Trimming left V 0 bases short and J 2 bases short, with 11 bases between. The cDNA came from 5'RACE, which used 10-nucleotide random UMIs. Using its own MiXCR run on the 5' RACE reads, TCRdb lists one record per CDR3 protein. This table has about 45,000 distinct CDR3 sequences, roughly 14% appearing once.

The receptor comes from a man aged 30 to 39 in good health. The chain has TRBV9 and TRBJ2-5; possibly TRBD1 for D (5 bases). Sequencing used PBMCs. As DNA, the CDR3 is TGTGCCAGCAGCGTAGGTGGCAGGGCTCAAGAGACCCAGTACTTC. Its translation: CASSVGGRAQETQYF.